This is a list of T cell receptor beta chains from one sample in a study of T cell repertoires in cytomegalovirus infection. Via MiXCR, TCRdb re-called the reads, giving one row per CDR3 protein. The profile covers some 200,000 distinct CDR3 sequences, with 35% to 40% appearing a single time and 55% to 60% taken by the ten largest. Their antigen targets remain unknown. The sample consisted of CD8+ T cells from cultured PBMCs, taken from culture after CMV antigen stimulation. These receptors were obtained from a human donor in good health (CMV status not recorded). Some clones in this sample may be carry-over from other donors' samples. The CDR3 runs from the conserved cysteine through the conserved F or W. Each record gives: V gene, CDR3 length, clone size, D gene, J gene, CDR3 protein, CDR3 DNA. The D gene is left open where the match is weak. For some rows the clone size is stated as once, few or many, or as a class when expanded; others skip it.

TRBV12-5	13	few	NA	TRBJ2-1	CASGLTADNEQFF	TGTGCTAGTGGTTTGACAGCGGACAATGAGCAGTTCTTC
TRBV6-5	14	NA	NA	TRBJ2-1	CASSYKGPNNEQFF	TGTGCCAGCAGTTACAAGGGGCCCAACAATGAGCAGTTCTTC
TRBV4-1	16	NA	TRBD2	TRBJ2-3	CASSQEREGPRVTQYF	TGCGCCAGCAGCCAGGAGCGGGAGGGCCCTCGAGTGACGCAGTATTTT
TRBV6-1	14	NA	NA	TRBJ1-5	CASKPTGNNQPQHF	TGTGCCAGCAAGCCCACAGGGAACAATCAGCCCCAGCATTTT
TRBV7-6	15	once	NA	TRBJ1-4	CASSVGQPRREKLFF	TGTGCCAGCAGCGTGGGGCAGCCCCGGAGGGAAAAACTGTTTTTT
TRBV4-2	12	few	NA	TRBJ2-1	CASRNVRHEQFF	TGTGCCAGCAGAAACGTTCGCCATGAGCAGTTCTTC
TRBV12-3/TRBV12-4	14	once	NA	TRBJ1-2	CASKLGVPSYGYTF	TGTGCCAGCAAACTTGGGGTGCCTAGCTATGGCTACACCTTC
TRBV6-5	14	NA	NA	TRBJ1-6	CASRPTGSASPLHF	TGTGCCAGCAGACCAACAGGTTCGGCGTCACCCCTCCACTTT
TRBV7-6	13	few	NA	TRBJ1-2	CASSSDTGNGYTF	TGTGCCAGCAGCTCAGACACCGGAAATGGCTACACCTTC
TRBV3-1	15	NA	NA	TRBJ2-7	CASSKPLGETYEQYF	TGTGCCAGCAGCAAACCCCTGGGGGAAACCTACGAGCAGTACTTC
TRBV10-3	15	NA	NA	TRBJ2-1	CASRGEDASYNEQFF	TGTGCCTCCAGGGGAGAGGACGCCTCCTACAATGAGCAGTTCTTC
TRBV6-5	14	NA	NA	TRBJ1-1	CASSYSGTINEAFF	TGTGCCAGCAGTTACTCCGGGACTATTAATGAAGCTTTCTTT
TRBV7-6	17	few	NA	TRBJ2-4	CASSSEASLRAKNIQYF	TGTGCCAGCAGCTCTGAGGCTAGTTTAAGAGCCAAAAACATTCAGTACTTC
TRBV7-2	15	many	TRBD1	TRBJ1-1	CASSLAYRGQTEAFF	TGTGCCAGCAGCCTAGCTTACAGGGGGCAAACTGAAGCTTTCTTT
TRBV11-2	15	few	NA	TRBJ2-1	CASSRTATSRDEQFF	TGTGCCAGCAGCCGGACAGCGACAAGTAGGGATGAGCAGTTCTTC
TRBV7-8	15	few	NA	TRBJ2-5	CASSLRRLRVETQYF	TGTGCCAGCAGCTTACGCAGACTAAGAGTGGAGACCCAGTACTTC
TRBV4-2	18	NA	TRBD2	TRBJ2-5	CASSQEDWGLAGEETQYF	TGTGCCAGCAGCCAAGAAGATTGGGGACTAGCGGGAGAAGAGACCCAGTACTTC
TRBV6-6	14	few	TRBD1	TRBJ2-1	CASSYSIGGTGGSF	TGTGCCAGCAGTTACTCGATAGGAGGGACAGGAGGGTCCTTC
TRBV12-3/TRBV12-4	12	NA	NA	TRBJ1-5	CASSLKGLPQHF	TGTGCCAGCAGTTTGAAGGGTTTGCCCCAGCATTTT
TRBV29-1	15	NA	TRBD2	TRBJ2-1	CSVEGTSGTYNEQFF	TGCAGCGTTGAAGGGACTAGCGGGACCTACAATGAGCAGTTCTTC
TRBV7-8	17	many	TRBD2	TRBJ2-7	CASSLPPWVGGRYEQYF	TGTGCCAGCAGCTTACCCCCGTGGGTGGGCGGGAGATACGAGCAGTACTTC
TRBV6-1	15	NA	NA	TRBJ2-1	CASSEWREGYNEQFF	TGTGCCAGCAGTGAATGGCGGGAAGGGTACAATGAGCAGTTCTTC
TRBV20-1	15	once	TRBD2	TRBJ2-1	CSALPSGLSYNEQFF	TGCAGTGCTCTCCCTAGCGGGCTATCCTACAATGAGCAGTTCTTC
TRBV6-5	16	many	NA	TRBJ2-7	CASNPHPASAMREQYF	TGTGCCAGCAATCCCCATCCGGCTAGCGCTATGCGCGAGCAGTACTTC
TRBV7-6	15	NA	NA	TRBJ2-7	CASSLAAGAEHEQYF	TGTGCCAGCAGCTTAGCGGCAGGGGCAGAGCACGAGCAGTACTTC
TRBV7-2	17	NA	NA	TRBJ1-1	CASSLESGVGMNTEALF	TGTGCCAGCAGCTTAGAATCTGGGGTAGGGATGAACACTGAAGCTCTCTTT
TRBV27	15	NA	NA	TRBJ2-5	CASSSSTGPKETQYF	TGTGCCAGCAGTTCCTCTACAGGGCCCAAAGAGACCCAGTACTTC
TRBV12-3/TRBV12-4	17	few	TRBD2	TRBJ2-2	CATIGSIAGENTGELFF	TGTGCCACCATTGGCTCGATAGCGGGGGAGAACACCGGGGAGCTGTTTTTT
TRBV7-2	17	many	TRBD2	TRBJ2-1	CASSLGASGRAHNEQFF	TGTGCCAGCAGCTTAGGGGCTAGCGGGAGGGCGCACAATGAGCAGTTCTTC
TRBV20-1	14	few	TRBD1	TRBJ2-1	CSAAGTGDYNEQFF	TGCAGTGCAGCCGGGACAGGGGATTACAATGAGCAGTTCTTC
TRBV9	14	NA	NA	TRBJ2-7	CASTPGLAWDEQYF	TGTGCCAGCACCCCCGGGCTAGCGTGGGACGAGCAGTACTTC
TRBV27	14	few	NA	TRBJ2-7	CASSLSPGTYEQYF	TGTGCCAGCAGTTTATCCCCAGGCACCTACGAGCAGTACTTC
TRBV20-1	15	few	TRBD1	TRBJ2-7	CSADPLEAGGVEQYF	TGCAGTGCTGATCCCCTCGAGGCAGGGGGTGTAGAGCAGTACTTC
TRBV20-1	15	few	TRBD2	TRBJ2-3	CSARESGRAADTQYF	TGCAGTGCTAGAGAGAGCGGGAGGGCCGCAGATACGCAGTATTTT
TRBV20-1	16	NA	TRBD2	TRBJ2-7	CSARGLAGIMDGEQYF	TGCAGTGCTAGGGGACTAGCGGGAATCATGGATGGCGAGCAGTACTTC
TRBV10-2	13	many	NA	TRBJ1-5	CASSLLFNQPQHF	TGCGCCAGCAGTTTACTGTTCAATCAGCCCCAGCATTTT
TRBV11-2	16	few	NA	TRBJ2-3	CASSLGRRAGTDTQYF	TGTGCCAGCAGCTTAGGGCGGAGGGCGGGCACAGATACGCAGTATTTT
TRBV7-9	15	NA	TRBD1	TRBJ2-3	CASSSGQGAADTQYF	TGTGCCAGCAGCTCTGGACAGGGGGCCGCAGATACGCAGTATTTT
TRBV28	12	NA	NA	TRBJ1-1	CASRARGAEAFF	TGTGCCAGCAGGGCCCGGGGGGCTGAAGCTTTCTTT
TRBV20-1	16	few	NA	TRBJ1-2	CSARDRESLRDYGYTF	TGCAGTGCTAGAGATCGCGAGAGTCTTAGGGACTATGGCTACACCTTC
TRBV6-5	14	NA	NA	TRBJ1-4	CASSYDGWREKLFF	TGTGCCAGCAGTTACGACGGCTGGAGGGAAAAACTGTTTTTT
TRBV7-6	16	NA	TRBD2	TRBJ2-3	CASSSSAGGGEDTQYF	TGTGCCAGCAGCTCTAGCGCCGGGGGGGGCGAGGATACGCAGTATTTT
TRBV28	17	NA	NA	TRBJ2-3	CASSFFQTLTHTDTQYF	TGTGCCAGCAGTTTTTTTCAAACCTTGACACACACAGATACGCAGTATTTT
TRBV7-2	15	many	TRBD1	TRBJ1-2	CASSFWTGANYGYTF	TGTGCCAGCAGCTTTTGGACAGGAGCTAACTATGGCTACACCTTC
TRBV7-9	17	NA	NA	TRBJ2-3	CASRGLLPAGSTDTQYF	TGTGCCAGCAGAGGTCTATTGCCAGCGGGTTCCACAGATACGCAGTATTTT
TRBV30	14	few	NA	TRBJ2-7	CAWSVTGQHHEQYF	TGTGCCTGGAGTGTTACCGGACAGCACCACGAGCAGTACTTC